The 4 T cell receptor beta chains listed next were all sequenced from one sample in a study of cytomegalovirus exposure and HLA in healthy donors. 13 Jbeta primers and 60 Vbeta primers were used for the PCR. Here immunoSEQ multiplex PCR was the method, and the copy in TCRdb shows in-frame clones only, minus some. The data hold 100,000 to 150,000 clones, with 84% observed a single time. The sample comprised PBMCs. These receptor sequences come from a man aged 50-59 years in good health and CMV-seronegative.

This chain links TRBV15 with TRBJ1-3; 8 bases fit TRBD1. J lost 3 bases, V lost 5 bases, and 3 bases had no gene match. The CDR3 length is 14 residues. Germline CDR1 is LNHNV and CDR2 is YYDKDF (reference sequence). For the CDR3, the DNA is TGTGCCACCAGCCAGGGGGCTTTTGGAAACACCATATATTTT. Translating gives CATSQGAFGNTIYF.

The CDR3 region is CASSDRDEDTGELFF. In DNA, the CDR3 is TGTGCCAGTAGTGACAGGGATGAGGACACCGGGGAGCTGTTTTTT. V usage is TRBV19 and J usage is TRBJ2-2; 7 bases are a match to TRBD1. The CDR3 has 15 residues. Trimming cost V 5 bases and J 3 bases; bases outside gene matches: 6. CDR1 and CDR2 (germline): LNHDA, SQIVND (reference sequence).

The J gene is TRBJ1-4, the V gene TRBV5-1; TRBD1 might be the D (5 bases). The germline CDR1 and CDR2 sequences are SGHRS and YFSETQ. V shed 4 bases and J shed 7 bases, with 17 bases lying between them. The CDR3 has 15 amino acids. CDR3 DNA: TGCGCCAGCAGCCCTAGACAGCCGGGAGTTGAAAAACTGTTTTTT. Translation gives CASSPRQPGVEKLFF.

The genes are TRBV6-5 and TRBJ2-7; tentatively, D is TRBD2 (6 bases). CDR1 and CDR2 from the germline V gene are MNHEY and SVGAGI. The V and J ends lost 6 bases and 3 bases respectively, with 9 bases between them. CDR3 length: 12 amino acids. The DNA of the CDR3 is TGTGCCAGCAGCCCCGGGGGCTACGAGCAGTACTTC. Translating it yields CASSPGGYEQYF.